A single sample is the source of the 13 T cell receptor beta chains below, sequenced in a study of cytomegalovirus exposure and HLA in healthy donors (dated by TCRdb to about 2017). The receptor library was made with the immunoSEQ multiplex PCR assay. For the multiplex PCR, a mixture combining 60 forward primers for TCR Vbeta segments and 13 reverse primers for TCR Jbeta segments was used. Sourced from immuneACCESS, this table was stored by TCRdb with only in-frame sequences that have V and J called. A share of the clones is absent; for the studies checked, an unresolved V gene accounts for under half, and the remainder has no known explanation. This sample has tens of thousands of clones in its table, and just under 85% of those were observed once. 1.7% of the sample lies in the top ten. The material sequenced was PBMCs. Receptors were obtained from a man aged 35 to 55 in good health and CMV-seronegative.

The chain combines TRBV4-1 with TRBJ1-4; maybe TRBD1 (5 bases). Trimming took off 0 bases at V and 4 bases at J, with 15 bases between the two ends. Germline CDR1 and CDR2: MGHRA and YSYEKL. The CDR3 sequence is 17 residues long. The CDR3 spells CASSQERGRAFNEKLFF. The CDR3 nucleotides are TGCGCCAGCAGCCAAGAACGAGGCAGGGCCTTTAATGAAAAACTGTTTTTT.

The chain employs TRBV27 and TRBJ1-5; maybe TRBD1 (6 bases). V gave up 6 bases and J gave up 6 bases, with 18 bases separating them. Germline V gene sequence: CDR1 MNHEY, CDR2 SMNVEV (reference sequence). This CDR3 has 15 amino acids. The CDR3 sequence: CASSRAGGGGQPQHF. The DNA for the CDR3 is TGTGCCAGCAGCCGGGCGGGGGGCGGAGGTCAGCCCCAGCATTTT.

The chain links TRBV11-1 to TRBJ1-6; D is unclear. Germline V gene lookup returns CDR1 SGHAT and CDR2 FQDESV (reference sequence). Between the trimmed V and J ends, which lost 2 bases and 6 bases, there was a span of 8 bases. CDR3 length equals 14 residues. CDR3 DNA sequence: TGTGCCAGCAGCTTAAACTTCCCTAATTCACCCCTCCACTTT. It encodes CASSLNFPNSPLHF.

CDR3: CASSLDAASGVYEQYF. The CDR3 DNA reads as TGTGCCAGCAGCTTAGATGCGGCTAGCGGGGTGTACGAGCAGTACTTC. The rearrangement uses TRBV11-3 and TRBJ2-7, with TRBD2 matching over 9 bases. CDR3 length: 16 residues. Losses at the gene ends were 0 bases for V and 4 bases for J; bases not matched to a gene: 7. Germline assignment: CDR1 SGHNT and CDR2 YENEEA.

This clone was detected once. The V call is TRBV27, the J call TRBJ2-1; 8 positions match TRBD1. V lost 5 bases to trimming and J lost 10 bases; unmatched junction nucleotides: 4. CDR1 and CDR2 from the germline V gene are MNHEY and SMNVEV (reference sequence). The CDR3 sequence is 12 residues long. The CDR3 protein is CASSIRTGEQFF. CDR3 sequence (DNA): TGTGCCAGCAGTATCCGGACAGGGGAGCAGTTCTTC.

The chain is built from TRBV27 and TRBJ1-2; 10 nucleotides align to TRBD1. Germline V gene sequence: CDR1 MNHEY, CDR2 SMNVEV (reference sequence). Losses at the gene ends were 8 bases for V and 5 bases for J; bases not matched to a gene: 2. This CDR3 comprises 12 residues. The CDR3 reads CASRDRGYGYTF. In DNA, the CDR3 is TGTGCCAGCCGGGACAGGGGTTATGGCTACACCTTC.

This chain connects TRBV11-3 to TRBJ2-3; D is ambiguous. Germline CDR1 is SGHNT and CDR2 is YENEEA. V was cut by 7 bases and J by 3 bases, with 5 bases left in between. CDR3 length: 11 amino acids. CDR3 region: CASTSTDTQYF. CDR3 DNA sequence: TGTGCCAGCACTTCTACAGATACGCAGTATTTT.

This chain connects TRBV19 to TRBJ2-1; 11 bases match TRBD2. V lost 4 bases, J lost 7 bases, and 6 bases stayed unmatched. The germline V gene encodes CDR1 LNHDA and CDR2 SQIVND (reference sequence). The CDR3 consists of 15 residues. CDR3 sequence: CASSTTSGGGNEQFF. In DNA form, the CDR3 reads TGTGCCAGTAGTACTACTAGCGGGGGTGGAAATGAGCAGTTCTTC.

Details on this clone: One junction end does not reproduce the germline sequence, and a read error may be involved. The rearrangement joins TRBV7-7 to TRBJ2-5; D remains ambiguous. Germline V gene sequence: CDR1 SSHAT, CDR2 FNYEAQ (reference sequence). CDR3 length: 15 residues. The CDR3 region is CASSLLRSSQETQYF. CDR3 coding DNA: TGTGCTAGCAGCTTACTTCGGAGCTCCCAAGAGACCCAGTACTTC.

The chain joins TRBV4-3 to TRBJ1-6; D not certain. The CDR3 totals 17 residues. V lost 1 base to trimming and J lost 4 bases, with 14 bases between them. CDR1 LGHNA and CDR2 YSLEER come from the germline V gene. CDR3 in amino acids: CASSQARYKQYNSPLHF. The CDR3 DNA follows: TGCGCCAGCAGCCAAGCTCGTTATAAACAATATAATTCACCCCTCCACTTT.

J is TRBJ2-7 and V is TRBV7-2; no clear D gene. The CDR3 is 13 amino acids. The V end was cut by 1 base, the J end by 5 bases, with 9 bases between. Germline CDR1 is SGHTA and CDR2 is FQGNSA. CDR3 amino acids: CASSLVGGDEQYF. The CDR3 region has the DNA TGTGCCAGCAGCTTAGTGGGTGGAGACGAGCAGTACTTC.

The chain has TRBV10-3 and TRBJ2-5; 8 bases are a match to TRBD1. This CDR3 has 14 residues. V lost 4 bases and J lost 7; bases outside the gene matches: 8. CDR1 ENHRY and CDR2 SYGVKD come from the germline V gene. Written as DNA, the CDR3 is TGTGCCATCAGTGGACGGCAGGGGGCAGGGACCCAGTACTTC. Translation: CAISGRQGAGTQYF.

The J gene is TRBJ2-7, the V gene TRBV5-1; D is perhaps TRBD2 (6 bases). In germline, CDR1 is SGHRS, CDR2 YFSETQ. This CDR3 has 14 amino acids. V was cut by 1 base and J by 4 bases, with 12 bases left in between. DNA of the CDR3: TGCGCCAGCAGCTTGTCGGGACTTGAATACGAGCAGTACGTC. Residues: CASSLSGLEYEQYV.